One and the same sample provided the 11 T cell receptor beta chains below, sequenced in a study of graft-versus-host responses after intestinal transplantation. The method was immunoSEQ multiplex PCR; TCRdb's version includes in-frame clones alone and lacks a portion of them. Seen here are approximately 100,000 clones, about 82% observed once, and the top ten hold around 1.4%. The starting material was PBMCs, obtained 255 days after intestinal transplant. These receptors were collected from a human patient who received an intestinal transplant, so some T cells may come from the graft donor.

Here the CDR3 DNA reads TGTGCCAGCAGTCTGCTAGCGGGGGTAATCAATGAGCAGTTCTTC. It codes for CASSLLAGVINEQFF. The chain is built from TRBV7-9 and TRBJ2-1; TRBD2 aligns across 10 bases. The CDR3 contains 15 residues. Germline lookup yields CDR1 SEHNR and CDR2 FQNEAQ (reference sequence). V dropped 6 bases and J dropped 6; count of bases not matched to a gene: 8.

Note on this clone: An end of the junction does not agree with germline; a read error may underlie this. J is TRBJ2-5 and V is TRBV9; 13 bases agree with TRBD2. Germline values: CDR1 SGDLS, CDR2 YYNGEE. The CDR3 runs to 18 residues. CDR3 DNA: TGTGCCAGCAGCGTAGCACTAGCGGGAGGGGTAGGGCAAGAGGCCCAGTACTTC. Its translation is CASSVALAGGVGQEAQYF.

V usage is TRBV10-2 and J usage is TRBJ1-4; D is undetermined. The V end was cut by 4 bases, the J end by 4 bases, with 10 bases between. CDR1 and CDR2 (germline): WSHSY, SAAADI. CDR3 length: 14 amino acids. CDR3 DNA: TGCGCCAGCAGTGGATCATCGGATAATGAAAAACTGTTTTTT. As protein: CASSGSSDNEKLFF.

The V call is TRBV5-6, the J call TRBJ2-7; D remains ambiguous. The CDR3 length is 13 residues. Germline assignment: CDR1 SGHDT and CDR2 YYEEEE. The V gene lost 0 bases and the J gene lost 0 bases, with 4 bases spanning the gap. The CDR3 nucleotides are TGTGCCAGCAGCTTGGGTAGCTCCTACGAGCAGTACTTC. Its translation is CASSLGSSYEQYF.

This clone is a singleton in its sample. The chain couples TRBV5-4 to TRBJ2-6; TRBD1 matches 7 bases. Germline V lookup: CDR1 SGHNT, CDR2 YYREEE (reference sequence). V lost 3 bases, J lost 0 bases, and 3 bases stayed unmatched. The CDR3 totals 16 residues. The CDR3 nucleotides are TGTGCCAGCAGCTCACAGGGGCCCTCTGGGGCCAACGTCCTGACTTTC. Translated, it gives CASSSQGPSGANVLTF.

The CDR3 loop is CASSQASAHDTQYF. The CDR3 DNA follows: TGTGCCAGCAGCCAGGCTAGTGCTCACGATACGCAGTATTTT. J is TRBJ2-3 and V is TRBV5-4, with no clear D. The CDR3 is made up of 14 amino acids. Looked up from germline, CDR1 is SGHNT and CDR2 is YYREEE (reference sequence). Trimming left V 4 bases short and J 6 bases short, with 15 bases between.

This sequence joins TRBV5-4 and TRBJ2-1, with no clear D. V was cut by 3 bases and J by 6 bases, with 7 bases left in between. The CDR3 totals 12 residues. Germline-derived CDR1 and CDR2 are SGHNT and YYREEE (reference sequence). The chain's CDR3 is CASSSSPNEQFF. CDR3 DNA: TGTGCCAGCAGCTCTTCCCCCAATGAGCAGTTCTTC.

The V call is TRBV5-4, the J call TRBJ2-3; D is ambiguous. With 9 bases removed from V and 0 bases from J, the gap between germline ends came to 11 bases. CDR3 length: 13 residues. Germline CDR1 and CDR2: SGHNT and YYREEE (reference sequence). CDR3 in DNA: TGTGCCATACTTGACCTGAGCACAGATACGCAGTATTTT. It specifies CAILDLSTDTQYF.

The chain has TRBV4-1 and TRBJ1-4; 7 bases are a match to TRBD1. CDR1 and CDR2 from the germline V gene are MGHRA and YSYEKL. The CDR3 spans 14 residues. V lost 3 bases to trimming and J lost 8 bases; unmatched junction nucleotides: 6. The CDR3, as DNA: TGCGCCAGCAGCCAGTTCAGGGGGAGGGAAAAACTGTTTTTT. It is translated as CASSQFRGREKLFF.

This clone showed up just once. J is TRBJ2-3 and V is TRBV30; possibly TRBD2 for D (5 bases). V lost 0 bases to trimming and J lost 3 bases, with 10 bases between them. In germline, CDR1 is GTSNPN, CDR2 SVGIG (reference sequence). CDR3 length equals 14 residues. The chain's CDR3 is CAWSVTWETDTQYF. CDR3 coding DNA: TGTGCCTGGAGTGTAACCTGGGAGACAGATACGCAGTATTTT.

The rearrangement uses TRBV6-1 and TRBJ1-4; D possibly corresponds to TRBD1 (5 bases). Trimming shortened V by 7 bases and J by 12 bases, and 18 bases separated the two germline ends. The CDR3 loop spans 13 amino acids. Germline V lookup: CDR1 MNHNS, CDR2 SASEGT. CDR3 sequence (DNA): TGTGCCAGCATCCTCCGGGGGGGGTGGGAACTGTTTTTT. It encodes CASILRGGWELFF.